A selection of T cell receptor beta chains follows, all from one sample in a study of T cells in Graves' hyperthyroidism and ophthalmopathy. TCRdb recomputed calls from the multiplex PCR reads with MiXCR, one row per CDR3 protein. Among a few hundred thousand distinct CDR3 sequences listed, roughly an eighth were seen once. Input material: blood. These receptor sequences come from a woman in her thirties or forties with Graves' ophthalmopathy. CDR3s leave out the opening cysteine and the closing phenylalanine or tryptophan. The order of the fields is V gene, J gene, CDR3 protein.

V gene: TRBV29-1; J gene: TRBJ2-7; CDR3 protein: SVGGVPYEQY
V gene: TRBV28; J gene: TRBJ2-2; CDR3 protein: ASTYRRPNAGELF
V gene: TRBV7-8; J gene: TRBJ2-1; CDR3 protein: ASSLNWGTSWSNEQF
V gene: TRBV24-1; J gene: TRBJ2-3; CDR3 protein: ATSEPGQGDTDTQY
V gene: TRBV4-1; J gene: TRBJ2-5; CDR3 protein: ASSQVAETQY
V gene: TRBV10-3; J gene: TRBJ2-7; CDR3 protein: AISDRGPEQY
V gene: TRBV7-9; J gene: TRBJ2-2; CDR3 protein: ASSLGGTSGNTGELF
V gene: TRBV18; J gene: TRBJ2-5; CDR3 protein: ASSPQGAIGETQY
V gene: TRBV12-5; J gene: TRBJ2-5; CDR3 protein: ASGPGQGRETQY
V gene: TRBV20-1; J gene: TRBJ2-7; CDR3 protein: SARETGYGQY
V gene: TRBV6-1; J gene: TRBJ1-2; CDR3 protein: ASTANYGYT
V gene: TRBV7-3; J gene: TRBJ1-5; CDR3 protein: AGSLIDRCFGDSNQPQH
V gene: TRBV20-1; J gene: TRBJ2-5; CDR3 protein: SASPVPETQY
V gene: TRBV7-2; J gene: TRBJ2-5; CDR3 protein: ASSLVGDRGETQY
V gene: TRBV6-1; J gene: TRBJ1-5; CDR3 protein: ASGQPYSNQPQH
V gene: TRBV12-3/TRBV12-4; J gene: TRBJ2-3; CDR3 protein: ASRENRAGSSADTQY
V gene: TRBV7-9; J gene: TRBJ2-5; CDR3 protein: ASSSRGKETQY
V gene: TRBV5-6; J gene: TRBJ2-1; CDR3 protein: ASSLEGNNEQF
V gene: TRBV7-3; J gene: TRBJ2-7; CDR3 protein: ASSLKEEGQGEGEQY
V gene: TRBV27; J gene: TRBJ2-7; CDR3 protein: ASSLSVRGGVHEQY
V gene: TRBV14; J gene: TRBJ2-1; CDR3 protein: ASSQGLAGGASAYNEQF
V gene: TRBV27; J gene: TRBJ2-7; CDR3 protein: ASSLSSSGGTYEQY
V gene: TRBV20-1; J gene: TRBJ1-2; CDR3 protein: SAASGYT
V gene: TRBV7-9; J gene: TRBJ2-3; CDR3 protein: ASSGRGQGRRDTQY
V gene: TRBV4-1; J gene: TRBJ2-5; CDR3 protein: ASSQGQGKY
V gene: TRBV9; J gene: TRBJ2-1; CDR3 protein: ASSPHGADEQF
V gene: TRBV5-1; J gene: TRBJ1-1; CDR3 protein: ASSLVGGQNTEAF
V gene: TRBV28; J gene: TRBJ2-2; CDR3 protein: ASSPPDVANTGELF
V gene: TRBV2; J gene: TRBJ1-1; CDR3 protein: ASSDPGGAKNTEAF
V gene: TRBV11-2; J gene: TRBJ1-6; CDR3 protein: ASSLWSNSPLH
V gene: TRBV5-1; J gene: TRBJ2-3; CDR3 protein: ASSLEGVIADTQY
V gene: TRBV3-1; J gene: TRBJ1-2; CDR3 protein: ASSQDSGGVGYT
V gene: TRBV19; J gene: TRBJ2-7; CDR3 protein: ASSLIVGIEQY
V gene: TRBV30; J gene: TRBJ1-6; CDR3 protein: AWNLGNSPLH
V gene: TRBV3-1; J gene: TRBJ2-2; CDR3 protein: ASSQGTGVNTGELF
V gene: TRBV5-1; J gene: TRBJ1-1; CDR3 protein: ASSPGNSPNQNTEAF
V gene: TRBV18; J gene: TRBJ2-2; CDR3 protein: ASSPGQGYGELF
V gene: TRBV6-1; J gene: TRBJ2-2; CDR3 protein: ASSENRLTGELF
V gene: TRBV18; J gene: TRBJ2-1; CDR3 protein: ASFQSKGNEQF
V gene: TRBV20-1; J gene: TRBJ2-7; CDR3 protein: SAMDPGLGTYEQY